One and the same sample provided the 20 T cell receptor beta chains below, sequenced in a study of T cells in Graves' hyperthyroidism and ophthalmopathy. Amplification targeted TCR beta CDR3 regions from RNA transcripts. Primed by the HTBI set, a first-round RT-PCR was run on the TCR CDR3. One entry per CDR3 protein, called by TCRdb with MiXCR from the multiplex PCR reads. The sample carries more than 450,000 distinct CDR3 sequences, 12% to 15% recorded once. Sequenced sample: blood. These receptors originate from a woman aged 40 to 55 with Graves' hyperthyroidism.

This clonotype was seen many times. The rearrangement uses TRBV28 and TRBJ2-2; 8 positions match TRBD1. Unmatched junction bases numbered 4, after V lost 6 bases and J lost 7 bases. The CDR3 is made up of 13 amino acids. CDR1 and CDR2 (germline): MDHEN, SYDVKM. CDR3 nucleotide sequence: TGTGCCAGCAGGGACAGGGTGCACGGGGAGCTGTTTTTT. Translated: CASRDRVHGELFF.

This clonotype showed up just a few times. The chain carries TRBV6-5 and TRBJ2-1; D unresolved. The CDR3 has 12 amino acids. Germline V lookup: CDR1 MNHEY, CDR2 SVGAGI. Deletions cut 3 bases from V and 9 bases from J, with 9 bases between. The CDR3 here is CASSYQEGEQFF. In nucleotides, the CDR3 is TGTGCCAGCAGTTATCAGGAAGGTGAGCAGTTCTTC.

The chain has TRBV10-2 and TRBJ2-5, with D possibly matching TRBD2 (6 bases). The CDR3 has 14 residues. Trimming took off 7 bases at V and 1 base at J, with 13 bases between the two ends. Germline V CDR1 and CDR2: WSHSY, SAAADI. CDR3 loop: CASTVGGSQETQYF. CDR3 coding DNA: TGCGCCAGCACGGTGGGAGGCAGCCAAGAGACCCAGTACTTC.

This clonotype was seen at least ten times. V and J are TRBV7-2 and TRBJ2-2; unclear D gene. This CDR3 has 14 amino acids. The germline CDR1 and CDR2 sequences are SGHTA and FQGNSA. Trimming stripped 3 bases from V and 3 bases from J, with 8 bases between. The CDR3 spells CASSFDTYTGELFF. Here the CDR3 DNA reads TGTGCCAGCAGCTTCGACACCTACACCGGGGAGCTGTTTTTT.

The V gene is TRBV20-1, the J gene TRBJ2-1; 8 positions agree with TRBD2. V was pared by 3 bases and J by 7 bases, with 14 bases of the junction left unmatched. This CDR3 contains 16 residues. Per germline, CDR1 DFQATT and CDR2 SNEGSKA (reference sequence). In nucleotides, the CDR3 is TGCAGTGCTAGCCCCCCAGCGGGAGCCTCAATTAATGAGCAGTTCTTC. The encoded protein is CSASPPAGASINEQFF.

The sample holds a few counts of this clonotype. The chain is built from TRBV4-1 and TRBJ2-1, with D perhaps TRBD2 (6 bases). CDR1 and CDR2 from the germline V gene are MGHRA and YSYEKL. The CDR3 is 14 amino acids. The V and J ends lost 0 bases and 9 bases respectively, with 12 bases between them. CDR3 nucleotide sequence: TGCGCCAGCAGCCAAGATGAGGGAGGTGGTGAGCAGTTCTTC. Its translation is CASSQDEGGGEQFF.

In this sample, this clonotype turned up many times. The V gene is TRBV2, the J gene TRBJ2-1; D is uncertain. The germline CDR1 and CDR2 sequences are SNHLY and FYNNEI. The CDR3 is 15 residues long. V shed 1 base and J shed 1 base, with 8 bases lying between them. As DNA, the CDR3 is TGTGCCAGCAGTGAAGTTGGCGGTTCCTACAATGAGCAGTTCTTC. It translates to CASSEVGGSYNEQFF.

A few counts support this clonotype. CDR3 loop: CSAEDRASSYEQYF. DNA for the CDR3: TGCAGTGCTGAAGACAGGGCGAGCTCCTACGAGCAGTACTTC. This chain uses TRBV20-1 with TRBJ2-7, with TRBD1 matching 7 bases. V shed 5 bases, J shed 0 bases, and the junction held 7 bases outside the gene matches. The CDR3 is 14 residues long. Germline V gene data show CDR1 as DFQATT and CDR2 as SNEGSKA (reference sequence).

In regard to this clonotype: A much larger clone is a single base away; this may be a read error. The rearrangement joins TRBV5-5 to TRBJ2-2; 9 bases fit TRBD2. After removal of 5 bases from V and 0 bases from J, the junction contained 8 bases not matched to a gene. The CDR3 has 17 amino acids. Germline CDR1 is SGHKS and CDR2 is YYEKEE (reference sequence). CDR3 sequence reads: CASRQQREDPNTGELFF. The CDR3 nucleotides are TGTGCCAGCAGACAACAGCGGGAGGACCCGAACACCGGGGAGCTGTTTTTT.

This clonotype was observed a few times. The J gene is TRBJ1-2, the V gene TRBV6-1; 7 bases agree with TRBD1. Germline V gives CDR1 MNHNS, CDR2 SASEGT. This CDR3 spans 14 amino acids. V gave up 6 bases and J gave up 7 bases; unmatched junction bases: 11. The CDR3 coding sequence is TGTGCCAGCAGGCCGCAGGGGGGGCACACTGGCTACACCTTC. Translation gives CASRPQGGHTGYTF.

This clonotype was seen many times. V is TRBV12-3 or TRBV12-4 and J is TRBJ2-2; perhaps TRBD2 as D (5 bases). The CDR3 runs to 14 residues. V was cut by 3 bases and J by 4 bases, with 9 bases left in between. CDR3 sequence: CASSLEESTGELFF. As DNA, the CDR3 is TGTGCCAGCAGTTTGGAGGAGTCCACCGGGGAGCTGTTTTTT.

This clonotype came up many times. The V call is TRBV2, the J call TRBJ2-3; D gene unclear. The germline V gene encodes CDR1 SNHLY and CDR2 FYNNEI. The CDR3 runs to 14 residues. V lost 10 bases and J lost 2, with 16 bases in between. As DNA, the CDR3 is TGTGCCACCGGTCGGCAGATATACACAGATACGCAGTATTTT. As protein: CATGRQIYTDTQYF.

A few counts support this clonotype. The chain uses TRBV7-3 and TRBJ2-6; TRBD2 aligns across 8 bases. The length of the CDR3 is 19 residues. Losses at the gene ends were 5 bases for V and 0 bases for J; bases not matched to a gene: 12. Germline CDR1 is SGHTA and CDR2 is FQGTGA. DNA of the CDR3: TGTGCCAGCAGCACCCGCCCCCTAGCGGGTGGCTCTGGGGCCAACGTCCTGACTTTC. This sequence encodes CASSTRPLAGGSGANVLTF.

This clonotype was seen many times. The rearrangement uses TRBV11-2 and TRBJ2-1; 12 bases line up with TRBD1. This CDR3 region has 19 residues. The germline V gene encodes CDR1 SGHAT and CDR2 FQNNGV. The ends lost 0 bases at V and 4 bases at J; junction bases unmatched: 10. The DNA of the CDR3 is TGTGCCAGCAGCTTAGATGCCGGGGGACAGGGGGCCCAATACAATGAGCAGTTCTTC. Its protein product is CASSLDAGGQGAQYNEQFF.

This clonotype was detected a few times. The CDR3 DNA sequence: TGTGCCAGCAGTGAAGGACAACTCGGGACTGAAGCTTTCTTT. This translates into CASSEGQLGTEAFF. The chain joins TRBV6-1 to TRBJ1-1; D remains ambiguous. Germline assignment: CDR1 MNHNS and CDR2 SASEGT. This CDR3 comprises 14 residues. V shed 1 base and J shed 5 bases, with 11 bases lying between them.

There are a few counts of this clonotype. CDR3 sequence: CASSYSRGNRWNEQFF. CDR3 nucleotides: TGTGCCAGCAGTTACTCGAGAGGGAATCGCTGGAATGAGCAGTTCTTC. This chain joins TRBV6-2 or TRBV6-3 and TRBJ2-1; TRBD2 might be the D (5 bases). Germline CDR1 reads MNHEY; CDR2 reads SVGEGT. With 0 bases removed from V and 7 bases from J, the gap between germline ends came to 16 bases. There are 16 residues in the CDR3.

This clonotype was recorded many times. V gene TRBV12-3 or TRBV12-4 combines with J gene TRBJ1-1; 7 bases align to TRBD1. Trimming cost V 3 bases and J 8 bases; bases outside gene matches: 6. CDR3 length: 13 amino acids. The CDR3 DNA is TGTGCCAGCAGTTTTGGGCAGGGGGTCGAAGCTTTCTTT. This sequence encodes CASSFGQGVEAFF.

V usage is TRBV19 and J usage is TRBJ1-1, with 12 nucleotides matching TRBD1. The CDR3 has 17 amino acids. V lost 4 bases, J lost 5 bases, and 11 bases stayed unmatched. Germline V gene sequence: CDR1 LNHDA, CDR2 SQIVND (reference sequence). CDR3 residues: CASSRRDRGRSMTEAFF. The CDR3 nucleotides are TGTGCCAGTAGTAGGCGGGACAGGGGGCGTTCGATGACTGAAGCTTTCTTT.

The V and J genes are TRBV24-1 and TRBJ2-1; possibly TRBD2 for D (7 bases). Trimming removed 2 bases at V and 4 bases at J, with 20 bases between. Germline CDR1 KGHDR, CDR2 SFDVKD. This CDR3 has 18 amino acids. The CDR3 nucleotides are TGTGCCACCAGTGATTCCCCGTTTGGGGGGGCTGGTTACAATGAGCAGTTCTTC. It is translated as CATSDSPFGGAGYNEQFF.

This clonotype was detected ten times or more. The chain employs TRBV5-5 and TRBJ2-3; the match to TRBD2 covers 11 bases. Germline trimming cut 2 bases from V and 3 bases from J; bases unmatched to any gene: 2. Germline loops: CDR1 SGHKS, CDR2 YYEKEE (reference sequence). This CDR3 has 15 amino acids. CDR3 region: CASSFSSGRTDTQYF. CDR3 DNA sequence: TGTGCCAGCAGCTTCTCTAGCGGGAGGACAGATACGCAGTATTTT.